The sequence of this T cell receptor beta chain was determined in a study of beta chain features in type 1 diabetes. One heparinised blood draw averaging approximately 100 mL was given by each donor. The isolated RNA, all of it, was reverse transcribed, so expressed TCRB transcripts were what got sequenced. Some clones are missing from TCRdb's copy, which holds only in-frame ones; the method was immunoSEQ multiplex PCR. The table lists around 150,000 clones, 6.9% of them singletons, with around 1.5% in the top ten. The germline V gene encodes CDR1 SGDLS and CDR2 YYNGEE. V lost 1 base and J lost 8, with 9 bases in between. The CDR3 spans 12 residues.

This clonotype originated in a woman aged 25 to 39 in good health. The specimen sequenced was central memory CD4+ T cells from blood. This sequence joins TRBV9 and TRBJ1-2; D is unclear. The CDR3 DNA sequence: TGTGCCAGCAGCGTATACGACGGGGGCTACACCTTC. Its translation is CASSVYDGGYTF.